This entry features one T cell receptor beta chain sequence. How the authors handled the data: It was from reference gene primer amplification that nucleated cell counts were estimated. Sequencing used immunoSEQ multiplex PCR; TCRdb keeps in-frame clones, though not all of them. V, J and clone size are those of that table, while D and trimming were read from the DNA. The sample yields roughly 71,000 clones, 80% to 85% seen once. These data are taken from a study of blood T cell repertoires in COVID-19. Study summary: From the United States, Italy and Spain came samples of acute and convalescent COVID-19. PBMCs, B-cell-depleted T cells, or T cells provided the cDNA or gDNA that made up the material.

The V gene lost 4 bases and the J gene lost 0 bases, with 15 bases spanning the gap. The germline CDR1 and CDR2 sequences are MNHEY and SMNVEV (reference sequence). The CDR3 totals 17 residues. Source material: peripheral blood. The receptor comes from a man aged 45-65 years with active COVID-19. This sequence joins TRBV27 and TRBJ2-2; D perhaps matches TRBD1 (5 bases). The DNA for the CDR3 is TGTGCCAGCAGTTCGGGTTGGGGCTTAGCGAACACCGGGGAGCTGTTTTTT. This sequence encodes CASSSGWGLANTGELFF.